This TCR beta chain appears in the sequencing data of a study of radiation and T cells in renal cell carcinoma. The study's findings and limits: Without pretreatment biopsies, baseline tumor clonotype presence was undetermined. From baseline, blood top tumor clonotypes peaked at 2 weeks post-radiation.

As to this clone: The antigen is not known.

Data came from immunoSEQ multiplex PCR; TCRdb stores just in-frame clones and leaves some out. The table has 100,000 to 150,000 clones, approximately 85% seen once. Time point: blood 2 weeks post-SBRT. Treatment of the sample: 15 Gy SBRT to primary tumor, nephrectomy 4 weeks later. After SBRT, blood was collected at 2 and 4 weeks, plus baseline. The tumor was a clear cell renal cell carcinoma. This CDR3 spans 15 amino acids. V was pared by 6 bases and J by 2 bases, with 11 bases between. Germline V lookup: CDR1 SNHLY, CDR2 FYNNEI. This receptor was identified in a man aged 50-60 years with renal cell carcinoma. Here the sequenced sample was blood, taken from a patient whose treatment included radiotherapy and nephrectomy. The gene calls are TRBV2 and TRBJ2-6, with a possible D match to TRBD1 (6 bases). The CDR3 sequence: CASSENRAGANVLTF. CDR3 DNA: TGTGCCAGCAGCGAAAACAGGGCTGGGGCCAACGTCCTGACTTTC.